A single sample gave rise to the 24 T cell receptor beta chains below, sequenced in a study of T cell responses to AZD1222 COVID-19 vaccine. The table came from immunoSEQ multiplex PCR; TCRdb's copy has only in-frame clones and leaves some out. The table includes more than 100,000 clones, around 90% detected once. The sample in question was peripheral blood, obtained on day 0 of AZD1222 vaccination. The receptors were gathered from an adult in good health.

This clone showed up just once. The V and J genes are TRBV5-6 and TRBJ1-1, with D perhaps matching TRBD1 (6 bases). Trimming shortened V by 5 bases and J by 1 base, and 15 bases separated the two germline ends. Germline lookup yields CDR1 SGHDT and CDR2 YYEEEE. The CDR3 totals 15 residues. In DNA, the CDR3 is TGTGCCAGCAGGCTCGCCCCGACAGGGAACACTGAAGCTTTCTTT. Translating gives CASRLAPTGNTEAFF.

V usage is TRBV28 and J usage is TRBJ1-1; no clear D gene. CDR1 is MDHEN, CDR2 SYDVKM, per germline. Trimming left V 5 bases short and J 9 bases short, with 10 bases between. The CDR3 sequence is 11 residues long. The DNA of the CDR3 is TGTGCCAGCAGTCCCCGACCAAAAGCTTTCTTT. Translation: CASSPRPKAFF.

CDR3 protein: CASSQGDSNQPQHF. In DNA form, the CDR3 reads TGCGCCAGCAGCCAGGGGGACAGCAATCAGCCCCAGCATTTT. The rearrangement joins TRBV4-1 to TRBJ1-5; weak D call: TRBD1 (5 bases). V shed 3 bases and J shed 1 base, with 7 bases lying between them. This CDR3 has 14 residues. In germline, CDR1 is MGHRA, CDR2 YSYEKL.

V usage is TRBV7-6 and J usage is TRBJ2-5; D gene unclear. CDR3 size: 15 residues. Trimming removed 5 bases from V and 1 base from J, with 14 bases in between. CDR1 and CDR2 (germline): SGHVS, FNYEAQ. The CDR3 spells CASSPDTWRQETQYF. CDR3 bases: TGTGCCAGCAGCCCCGATACCTGGCGCCAAGAGACCCAGTACTTC.

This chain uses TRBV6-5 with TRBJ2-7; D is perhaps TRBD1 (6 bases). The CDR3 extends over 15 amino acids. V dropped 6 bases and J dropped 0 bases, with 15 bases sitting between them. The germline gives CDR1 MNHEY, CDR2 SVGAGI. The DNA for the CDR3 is TGTGCCAGCAGCCGAGAACAGACAGGCTCCTACGAGCAGTACTTC. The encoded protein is CASSREQTGSYEQYF.

The CDR3 is CASSGGGEMTDTQYF. CDR3 coding DNA: TGTGCCAGCAGCGGGGGCGGGGAAATGACAGATACGCAGTATTTT. The chain recombines TRBV5-6 with TRBJ2-3; D could derive from TRBD1 or TRBD2 (6 bases each). Germline V gene sequence: CDR1 SGHDT, CDR2 YYEEEE. The V and J ends lost 4 bases and 3 bases respectively, with 15 bases between them. The CDR3 runs to 15 residues.

Here the CDR3 DNA reads TGTGCCTGGAGTGTGCGGGGAACCTCCTACGAGCAGTACTTC. Amino acid sequence: CAWSVRGTSYEQYF. This sequence joins TRBV30 and TRBJ2-7; TRBD2 might be the D (6 bases). This CDR3 spans 14 amino acids. The V end was cut by 0 bases, the J end by 0 bases, with 9 bases between. Germline V gene sequence: CDR1 GTSNPN, CDR2 SVGIG (reference sequence). Drawing the rest from reference TRBV30 and TRBJ2-7, the complete variable domain is SQTIHQWPATLVQPVGSPLSLECTVEGTSNPNLYWYRQAAGRGLQLLFYSVGIGQISSEVPQNLSASRPQDRQFILSSKKLLLSDSGFYLCAWSVRGTSYEQYFGPGTRLTVT.

CDR3 coding DNA: TGTGCCAGCAGGGGTCATGGAACGGGGACCCAGTACTTC. Translation gives CASRGHGTGTQYF. The chain employs TRBV6-5 and TRBJ2-5, with unresolved D. Germline CDR1 is MNHEY and CDR2 is SVGAGI. This CDR3 is 13 amino acids long. The V gene lost 6 bases and the J gene lost 7 bases, with 15 bases spanning the gap.

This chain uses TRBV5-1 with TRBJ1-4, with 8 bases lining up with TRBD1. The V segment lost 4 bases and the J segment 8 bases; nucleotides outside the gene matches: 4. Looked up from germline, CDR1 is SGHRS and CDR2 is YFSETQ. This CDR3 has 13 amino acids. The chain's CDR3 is CASSGQGGEKLFF. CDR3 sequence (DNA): TGCGCCAGCAGCGGACAGGGTGGGGAAAAACTGTTTTTT.

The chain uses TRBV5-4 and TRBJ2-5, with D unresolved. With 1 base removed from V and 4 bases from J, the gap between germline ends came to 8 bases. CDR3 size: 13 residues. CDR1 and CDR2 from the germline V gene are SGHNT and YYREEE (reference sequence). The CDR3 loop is CASSLRSVETQYF. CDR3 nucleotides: TGTGCCAGCAGCTTGAGGAGCGTAGAGACCCAGTACTTC.

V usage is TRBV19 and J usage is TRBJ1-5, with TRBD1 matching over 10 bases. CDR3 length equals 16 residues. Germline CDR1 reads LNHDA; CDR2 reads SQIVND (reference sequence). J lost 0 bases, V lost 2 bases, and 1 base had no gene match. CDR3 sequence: CASSIRTGGSNQPQHF. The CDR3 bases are TGTGCCAGTAGTATACGGACAGGGGGTAGCAATCAGCCCCAGCATTTT.

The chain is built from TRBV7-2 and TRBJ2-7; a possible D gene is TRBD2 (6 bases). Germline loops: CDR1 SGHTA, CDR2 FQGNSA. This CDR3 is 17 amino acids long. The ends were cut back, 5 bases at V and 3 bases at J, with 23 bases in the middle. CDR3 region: CASSPNPWAGRDYEQYF. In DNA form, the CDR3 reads TGTGCCAGCAGCCCCAACCCCTGGGCGGGGAGAGACTACGAGCAGTACTTC.

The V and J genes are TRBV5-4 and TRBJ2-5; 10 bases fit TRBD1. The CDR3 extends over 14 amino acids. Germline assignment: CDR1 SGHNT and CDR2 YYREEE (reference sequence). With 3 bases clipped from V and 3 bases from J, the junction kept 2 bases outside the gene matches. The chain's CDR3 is CASSSGTGEETQYF. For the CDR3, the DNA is TGTGCCAGCAGCTCTGGGACAGGGGAAGAGACCCAGTACTTC.

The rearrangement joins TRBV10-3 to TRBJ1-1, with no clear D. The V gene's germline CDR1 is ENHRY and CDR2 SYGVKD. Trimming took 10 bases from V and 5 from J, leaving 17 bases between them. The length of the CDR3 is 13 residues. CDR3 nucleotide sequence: TGTGCCACCTTATTTGACTTTGGGACTGAAGCTTTCTTT. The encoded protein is CATLFDFGTEAFF.

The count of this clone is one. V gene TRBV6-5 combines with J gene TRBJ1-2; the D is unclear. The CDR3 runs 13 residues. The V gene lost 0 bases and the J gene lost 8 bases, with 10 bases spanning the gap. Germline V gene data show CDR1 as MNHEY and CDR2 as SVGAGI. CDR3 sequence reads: CASSYSADRGYTF. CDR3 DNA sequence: TGTGCCAGCAGTTACTCGGCCGACCGGGGCTACACCTTC.

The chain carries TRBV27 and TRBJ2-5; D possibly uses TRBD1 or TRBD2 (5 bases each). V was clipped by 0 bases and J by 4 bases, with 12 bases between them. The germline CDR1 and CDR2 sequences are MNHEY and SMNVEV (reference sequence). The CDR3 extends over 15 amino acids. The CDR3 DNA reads TGTGCCAGCAGTTTATCCGGGACCACGAGAGAGACCCAGTACTTC. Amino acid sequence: CASSLSGTTRETQYF.

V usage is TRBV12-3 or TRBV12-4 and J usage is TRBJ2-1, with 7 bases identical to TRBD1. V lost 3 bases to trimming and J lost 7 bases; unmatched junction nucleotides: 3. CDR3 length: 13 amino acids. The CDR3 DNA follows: TGTGCCAGCAGTTTGTCACAGGGGAATGAGCAGTTCTTC. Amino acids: CASSLSQGNEQFF.

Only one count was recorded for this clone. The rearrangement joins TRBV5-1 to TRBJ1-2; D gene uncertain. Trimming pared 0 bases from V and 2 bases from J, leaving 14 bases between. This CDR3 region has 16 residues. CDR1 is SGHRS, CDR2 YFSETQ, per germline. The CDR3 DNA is TGCGCCAGCAGCTTGGAGGTGCAAGACCTCAACTATGGCTACACCTTC. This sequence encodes CASSLEVQDLNYGYTF. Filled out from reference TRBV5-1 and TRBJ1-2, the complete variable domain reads KAGVTQTPRYLIKTRGQQVTLSCSPISGHRSVSWYQQTPGQGLQFLFEYFSETQRNKGNFPGRFSGRQFSNSRSEMNVSTLELGDSALYLCASSLEVQDLNYGYTFGSGTRLTVV.

CDR3 residues: CASSFRTGTDEQYF. The CDR3 DNA reads as TGTGCCAGCAGTTTCAGGACAGGCACGGACGAGCAGTACTTC. The chain couples TRBV27 to TRBJ2-7; 7 bases align to TRBD1. CDR1 MNHEY and CDR2 SMNVEV come from the germline V gene (reference sequence). V gave up 3 bases and J gave up 5 bases; unmatched junction bases: 7. CDR3 length: 14 amino acids.

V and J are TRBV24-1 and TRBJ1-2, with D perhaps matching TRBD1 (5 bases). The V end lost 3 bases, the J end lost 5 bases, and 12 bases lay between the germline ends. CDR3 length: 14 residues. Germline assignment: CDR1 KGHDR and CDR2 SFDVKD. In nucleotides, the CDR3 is TGTGCCACCAGTGATCCAAGGGGTGGGTATGGCTACACCTTC. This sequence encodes CATSDPRGGYGYTF.

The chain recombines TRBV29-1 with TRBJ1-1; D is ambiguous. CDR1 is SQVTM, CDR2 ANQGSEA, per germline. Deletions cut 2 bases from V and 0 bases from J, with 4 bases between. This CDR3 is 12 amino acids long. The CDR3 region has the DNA TGCAGCGTTGAAAGGTTGAACACTGAAGCTTTCTTT. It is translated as CSVERLNTEAFF.

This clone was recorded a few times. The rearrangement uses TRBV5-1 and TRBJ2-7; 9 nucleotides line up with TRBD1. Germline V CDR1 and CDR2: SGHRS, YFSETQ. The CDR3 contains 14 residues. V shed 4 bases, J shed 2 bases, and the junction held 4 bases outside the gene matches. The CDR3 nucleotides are TGCGCCAGCAGCAGGGACAGGGCCCCCTACGAGCAGTACTTC. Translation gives CASSRDRAPYEQYF. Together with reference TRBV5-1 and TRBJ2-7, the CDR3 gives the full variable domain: KAGVTQTPRYLIKTRGQQVTLSCSPISGHRSVSWYQQTPGQGLQFLFEYFSETQRNKGNFPGRFSGRQFSNSRSEMNVSTLELGDSALYLCASSRDRAPYEQYFGPGTRLTVT.

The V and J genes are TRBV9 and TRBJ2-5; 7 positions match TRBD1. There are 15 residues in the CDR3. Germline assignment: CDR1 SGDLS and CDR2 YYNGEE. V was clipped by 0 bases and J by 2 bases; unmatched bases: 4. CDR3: CASSVATGQQETQYF. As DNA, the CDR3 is TGTGCCAGCAGCGTAGCGACAGGGCAACAAGAGACCCAGTACTTC.

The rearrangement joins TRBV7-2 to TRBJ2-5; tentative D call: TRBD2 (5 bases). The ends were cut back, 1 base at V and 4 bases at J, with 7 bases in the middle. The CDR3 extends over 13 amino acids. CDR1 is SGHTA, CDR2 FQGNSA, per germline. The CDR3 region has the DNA TGTGCCAGCAGCTTAGGACTACTAGAGACCCAGTACTTC. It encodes CASSLGLLETQYF.